The T cell receptor (beta chain) described here comes from a study of blood T cells in healthy people across ages. Study-wide results and caveats: Naive T cell percentage by flow cytometry tracked strongly with beta diversity.

CDR1 and CDR2 (germline): SGHRS, YFSETQ. The V gene lost 6 bases and the J gene lost 0 bases, with 22 bases spanning the gap. CDR3 size: 17 residues. With a J-beta primer mix and a sample-barcoded 5' primer, a second PCR ran 7 to 11 cycles. Each CDR3 protein gets one entry after TCRdb re-called the 5' RACE reads with MiXCR. The table includes about 730,000 distinct CDR3 sequences, 43% detected once. This clonotype was seen a handful of times. Its matching antigen is unknown. The clonotype originates from a woman aged 55-70 years in good health. The gene calls are TRBV5-1 and TRBJ2-7; D is undetermined. Sequencing was performed on blood. The CDR3 DNA reads TGCGCCAGCATCATCGGCATCCGGACGATCGGCTCCTACGAGCAGTACTTC. Protein product: CASIIGIRTIGSYEQYF.